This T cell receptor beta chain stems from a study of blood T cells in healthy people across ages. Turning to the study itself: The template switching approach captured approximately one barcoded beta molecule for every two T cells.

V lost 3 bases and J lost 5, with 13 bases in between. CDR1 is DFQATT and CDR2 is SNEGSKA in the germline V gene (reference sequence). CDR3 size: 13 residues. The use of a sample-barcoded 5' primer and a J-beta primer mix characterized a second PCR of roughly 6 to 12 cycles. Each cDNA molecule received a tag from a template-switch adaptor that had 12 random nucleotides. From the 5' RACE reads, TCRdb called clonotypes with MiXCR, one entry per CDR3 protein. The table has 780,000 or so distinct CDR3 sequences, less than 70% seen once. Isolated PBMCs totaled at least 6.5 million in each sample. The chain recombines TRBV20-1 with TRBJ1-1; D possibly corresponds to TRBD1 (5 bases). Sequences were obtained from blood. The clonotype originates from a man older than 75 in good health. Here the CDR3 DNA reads TGCAGTGCTAGGCGCTCGGGGGGTACTGAAGCTTTCTTT. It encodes CSARRSGGTEAFF.